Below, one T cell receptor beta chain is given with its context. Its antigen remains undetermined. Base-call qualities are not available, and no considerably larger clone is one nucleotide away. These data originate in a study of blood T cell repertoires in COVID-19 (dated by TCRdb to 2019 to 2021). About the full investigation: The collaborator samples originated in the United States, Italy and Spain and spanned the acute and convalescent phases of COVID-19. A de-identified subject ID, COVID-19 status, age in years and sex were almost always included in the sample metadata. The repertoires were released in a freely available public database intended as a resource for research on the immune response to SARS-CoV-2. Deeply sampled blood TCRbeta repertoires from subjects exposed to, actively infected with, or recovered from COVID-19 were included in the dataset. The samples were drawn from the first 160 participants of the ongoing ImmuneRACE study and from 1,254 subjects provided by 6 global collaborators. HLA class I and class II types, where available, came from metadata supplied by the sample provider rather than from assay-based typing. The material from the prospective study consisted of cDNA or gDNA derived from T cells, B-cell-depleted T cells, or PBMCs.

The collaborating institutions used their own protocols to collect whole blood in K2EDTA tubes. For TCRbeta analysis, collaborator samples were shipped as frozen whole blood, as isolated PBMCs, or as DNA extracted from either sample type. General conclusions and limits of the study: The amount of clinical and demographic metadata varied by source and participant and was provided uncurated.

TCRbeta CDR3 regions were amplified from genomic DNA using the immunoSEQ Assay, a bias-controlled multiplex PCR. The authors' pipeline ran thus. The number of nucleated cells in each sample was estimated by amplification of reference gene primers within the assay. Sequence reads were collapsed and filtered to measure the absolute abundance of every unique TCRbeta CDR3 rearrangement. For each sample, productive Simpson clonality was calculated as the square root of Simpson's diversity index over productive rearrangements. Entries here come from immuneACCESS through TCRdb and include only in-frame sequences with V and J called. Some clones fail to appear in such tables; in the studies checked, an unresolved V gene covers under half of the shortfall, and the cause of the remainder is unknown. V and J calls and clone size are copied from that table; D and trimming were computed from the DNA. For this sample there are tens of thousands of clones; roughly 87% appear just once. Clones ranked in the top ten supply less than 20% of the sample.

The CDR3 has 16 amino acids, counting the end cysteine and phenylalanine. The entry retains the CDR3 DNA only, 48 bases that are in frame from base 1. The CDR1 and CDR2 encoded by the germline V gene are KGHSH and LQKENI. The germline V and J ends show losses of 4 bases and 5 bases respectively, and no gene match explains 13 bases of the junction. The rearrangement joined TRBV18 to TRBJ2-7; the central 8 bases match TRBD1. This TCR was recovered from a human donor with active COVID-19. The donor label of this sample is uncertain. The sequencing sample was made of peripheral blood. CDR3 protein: CASSREQGVYRNEQYF. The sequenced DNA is TGTGCCAGCTCACGAGAACAGGGGGTGTATAGAAACGAGCAGTACTTC.